The 31 T cell receptor beta chains below all came from one sample that was sequenced in a study of blood T cell repertoires in COVID-19. The repertoire was sequenced with immunoSEQ multiplex PCR; TCRdb's copy has only in-frame clones and lacks some. There are 100,000 or so clones in the sample; about nine tenths occur only once, and about 5.7% lies in the top ten. The sequencing sample was made of peripheral blood. The receptors here all came from a woman between 50 and 59 years old with COVID-19, enrolled during active disease.

The rearrangement uses TRBV19 and TRBJ1-3; TRBD1 is a possible D gene (6 bases). Germline V lookup: CDR1 LNHDA, CDR2 SQIVND (reference sequence). Trimming took off 8 bases at V and 3 bases at J, with 8 bases between the two ends. This CDR3 spans 12 amino acids. The CDR3 sequence: CASWDIGNTIYF. In DNA form, the CDR3 reads TGTGCCAGTTGGGACATTGGAAACACCATATATTTT.

The gene calls are TRBV24-1 and TRBJ2-2; a weak D match, TRBD2 (7 bases). V was clipped by 9 bases and J by 4 bases, with 23 bases between them. The CDR3 is made up of 17 amino acids. Germline V lookup: CDR1 KGHDR, CDR2 SFDVKD. CDR3 amino acids: CATSERRQGRVTGELFF. The CDR3 DNA reads as TGTGCCACCTCGGAGCGGCGGCAGGGGAGGGTCACCGGGGAGCTGTTTTTT.

This chain links TRBV5-1 with TRBJ2-1; TRBD2 might be the D (7 bases). The V end lost 3 bases, the J end lost 4 bases, and 14 bases lay between the germline ends. Per the germline V gene, CDR1 is SGHRS and CDR2 is YFSETQ. There are 15 residues in the CDR3. CDR3 nucleotides: TGCGCCAGCAGCTCCTGGGGGGGACAATACAATGAGCAGTTCTTC. Residues: CASSSWGGQYNEQFF.

This clone was counted once. The CDR3 reads CASSQGQTYEQYF. The CDR3 DNA is TGCGCCAGCAGCCAAGGACAGACCTACGAGCAGTACTTC. J is TRBJ2-7 and V is TRBV4-1; tentative D call: TRBD1 (5 bases). The V end lost 1 base, the J end lost 2 bases, and 6 bases lay between the germline ends. The CDR3 spans 13 residues. Germline CDR1 is MGHRA and CDR2 is YSYEKL.

V and J are TRBV7-3 and TRBJ2-1, with TRBD2 matching over 9 bases. This CDR3 comprises 15 residues. V lost 5 bases to trimming and J lost 4 bases; unmatched junction nucleotides: 6. Germline V gene lookup returns CDR1 SGHTA and CDR2 FQGTGA. The CDR3 bases are TGTGCCAGCAGCCCTAGTAGCGGGGGTTACAATGAGCAGTTCTTC. Its protein is CASSPSSGGYNEQFF.

The V gene is TRBV7-2, the J gene TRBJ2-7; 7 bases agree with TRBD2. The CDR3 is 16 amino acids. Germline V gene sequence: CDR1 SGHTA, CDR2 FQGNSA. The V gene end was trimmed by 2 bases and the J gene end by 4 bases; junction bases not matched to a gene: 11. The CDR3 bases are TGTGCCAGCAGCTTATCATGGGAGGGACCTGGTTACGAGCAGTACTTC. This codes for CASSLSWEGPGYEQYF.

The chain carries TRBV30 and TRBJ1-5, with D possibly being TRBD1 (6 bases). V lost 1 base and J lost 7, with 14 bases in between. Germline values: CDR1 GTSNPN, CDR2 SVGIG (reference sequence). The CDR3 runs to 14 residues. The CDR3 bases are TGTGCCTGGAGTGAGGGGGGGGCTCGACAGCCCCAGCATTTT. Translated, it gives CAWSEGGARQPQHF.

The rearrangement links TRBV4-3 to TRBJ2-7; 7 bases fit TRBD1. Germline V CDR1 and CDR2: LGHNA, YSLEER. The CDR3 runs 13 residues. Germline trimming cut 0 bases from V and 7 bases from J; bases unmatched to any gene: 3. CDR3 sequence (DNA): TGCGCCAGCAGCCAAGAAAGGGGGCGAGAGCAGTACTTC. The encoded protein is CASSQERGREQYF.

The chain is built from TRBV6-5 and TRBJ1-4, with a tentative D call TRBD1 (6 bases). Germline CDR1 is MNHEY and CDR2 is SVGAGI. The CDR3 has 14 amino acids. With 5 bases removed from V and 3 bases from J, the gap between germline ends came to 10 bases. The CDR3 DNA reads as TGTGCCAGCAGTAGGGACACTTCTAATGAAAAACTGTTTTTT. Encoded protein: CASSRDTSNEKLFF.

This chain links TRBV9 with TRBJ2-3; 7 bases match TRBD1. From germline, CDR1 is SGDLS and CDR2 YYNGEE. The CDR3 loop spans 16 amino acids. J gave up 1 base and V 2 bases, and 7 bases lay outside the gene matches. In DNA, the CDR3 is TGTGCCAGCAGCGTGCGATTCGGACAGGGCACAGATACGCAGTATTTT. This sequence encodes CASSVRFGQGTDTQYF.

The table lists this clone with a few counts. The J gene is TRBJ1-2, the V gene TRBV9; 9 bases match TRBD1. Germline V gene lookup returns CDR1 SGDLS and CDR2 YYNGEE. CDR3 length equals 18 residues. Trimming removed 3 bases from V and 0 bases from J; junction bases left unmatched: 12. The CDR3, as DNA: TGTGCCAGCAGCGAATTTCTCGGGACAGGGTTAGCTAACTATGGCTACACCTTC. This gives the protein CASSEFLGTGLANYGYTF.

The chain is built from TRBV28 and TRBJ1-2; 7 nucleotides align to TRBD1. The CDR3 contains 19 residues. Trimming took 2 bases from V and 5 from J; bases not matched to a gene: 20. Germline CDR1 MDHEN, CDR2 SYDVKM. CDR3 sequence reads: CASSLEARWTGQIYYGYTF. The CDR3 DNA follows: TGTGCCAGCAGTTTAGAGGCAAGATGGACAGGCCAAATCTATTATGGCTACACCTTC.

V is TRBV10-3 and J is TRBJ2-2; 13 bases agree with TRBD2. This CDR3 region has 18 residues. The V and J ends lost 0 bases and 3 bases, in that order; junction bases with no gene match: 4. CDR1 is ENHRY and CDR2 is SYGVKD in the germline V gene. The CDR3 is CAISESGLAGTYTGELFF. CDR3 sequence (DNA): TGTGCCATCAGTGAGTCGGGACTAGCGGGGACCTACACCGGGGAGCTGTTTTTT.

This chain links TRBV10-3 with TRBJ2-1; possible D gene TRBD1, 6 bases. V was shortened by 7 bases and J by 7 bases, with 17 bases between the two germline ends. This CDR3 is 14 amino acids long. Looked up from germline, CDR1 is ENHRY and CDR2 is SYGVKD. The CDR3 sequence is CAITDRMGENEQFF. The DNA for the CDR3 is TGTGCCATCACAGACAGGATGGGGGAGAATGAGCAGTTCTTC.

This clone was seen a handful of times. V gene TRBV6-4 combines with J gene TRBJ2-1; 9 nucleotides match TRBD2. Germline values: CDR1 MRHNA, CDR2 SNTAGT. This CDR3 is built from 14 residues. The ends lost 5 bases at V and 9 bases at J; junction bases unmatched: 8. CDR3 in DNA: TGTGCCAGCAGTTTTGGATTAGCGGGGGCTGAGCAGTTCTTC. Translated, it gives CASSFGLAGAEQFF.

This sequence joins TRBV13 and TRBJ2-3, with 7 nucleotides matching TRBD1. The junction had 7 bases not matched to a gene; V was cut back by 5 bases and J by 8 bases. In germline, CDR1 is PRHDT, CDR2 FYEKMQ (reference sequence). This CDR3 contains 13 residues. CDR3: CASSPNRGPTQYF. The CDR3, as DNA: TGTGCCAGCAGCCCAAACAGGGGACCTACGCAGTATTTT.

The chain links TRBV4-1 to TRBJ1-2; TRBD1 agrees at 12 bases. The V gene's germline CDR1 is MGHRA and CDR2 YSYEKL. The CDR3 covers 17 residues. Losses at the gene ends were 4 bases for V and 4 bases for J; bases not matched to a gene: 10. As DNA, the CDR3 is TGCGCCAGCAGCCCACGTGGGACAGGGGGCGCTCCCTATGGCTACACCTTC. As protein: CASSPRGTGGAPYGYTF.

The chain has TRBV29-1 and TRBJ2-5, with unresolved D. The V gene's germline CDR1 is SQVTM and CDR2 ANQGSEA. Trimming pared 2 bases from V and 5 bases from J, leaving 6 bases between. The CDR3 totals 11 residues. The CDR3 DNA reads as TGCAGCGTTGAACCCATGGAGACCCAGTACTTC. Protein product: CSVEPMETQYF.

This clone has just one count. The V call is TRBV24-1, the J call TRBJ1-5, with D maybe TRBD1 (6 bases). V dropped 0 bases and J dropped 1 base, with 15 bases sitting between them. The CDR3 runs 18 residues. Germline V CDR1 and CDR2: KGHDR, SFDVKD. The CDR3 nucleotides are TGTGCCACCAGTGATTTGTTAGGGCAGGGGATCAGCAATCAGCCCCAGCATTTT. It encodes CATSDLLGQGISNQPQHF.

The chain employs TRBV30 and TRBJ1-1; 12 bases are a match to TRBD1. J lost 4 bases, V lost 0 bases, and 18 bases had no gene match. Germline V gene data show CDR1 as GTSNPN and CDR2 as SVGIG (reference sequence). This CDR3 region has 20 residues. CDR3 amino acids: CAWSVGVWDRGRLGGTEAFF. CDR3 coding DNA: TGTGCCTGGAGTGTAGGGGTATGGGACAGGGGGCGGTTAGGCGGCACTGAAGCTTTCTTT.

The CDR3 coding sequence is TGCGCCAGCAGCTTGGCGGGACTGTTCTTTGGAAACACCATATATTTT. Encoded protein: CASSLAGLFFGNTIYF. This chain links TRBV5-1 with TRBJ1-3, with D tentatively TRBD1 (5 bases). Trimming left V 0 bases short and J 3 bases short, with 13 bases between. Germline V gene data show CDR1 as SGHRS and CDR2 as YFSETQ. There are 16 residues in the CDR3.

V and J are TRBV6-5 and TRBJ1-4; tentatively, D is TRBD1 (5 bases). CDR3 length: 14 residues. Trimming stripped 6 bases from V and 14 bases from J, with 22 bases between. CDR1 MNHEY and CDR2 SVGAGI come from the germline V gene. In DNA, the CDR3 is TGTGCCAGCAGGACGGGACGGACCGCGGGGAGCCTGTTTTTT. This codes for CASRTGRTAGSLFF.

V gene TRBV6-5 combines with J gene TRBJ1-1; D is possibly TRBD1 (5 bases). V was trimmed by 8 bases and J by 5 bases, leaving 15 bases between them. CDR1 MNHEY and CDR2 SVGAGI come from the germline V gene. The CDR3 totals 13 residues. The CDR3 spells CASPKTEWTEAFF. In DNA, the CDR3 is TGTGCCAGCCCTAAGACAGAGTGGACTGAAGCTTTCTTT.

This clone was seen only once. The J gene is TRBJ2-7, the V gene TRBV5-1; weak D call: TRBD1 (6 bases). The CDR3 is made up of 14 amino acids. The germline V and J ends were trimmed by 2 bases and 3 bases, with 12 bases remaining between them. The germline CDR1 and CDR2 sequences are SGHRS and YFSETQ. CDR3: CASSFEQGDYEQYF. As DNA, the CDR3 is TGCGCCAGCAGCTTTGAACAGGGAGACTACGAGCAGTACTTC.

V and J are TRBV5-4 and TRBJ2-1, with 7 bases aligning to TRBD2. The CDR3 is 14 amino acids. CDR1 SGHNT and CDR2 YYREEE come from the germline V gene (reference sequence). Unmatched junction bases numbered 4, after V lost 3 bases and J lost 4 bases. The CDR3 nucleotides are TGTGCCAGCAGCTGGGGAGCGGGATACAATGAGCAGTTCTTC. Translated, it gives CASSWGAGYNEQFF.

This chain links TRBV6-5 with TRBJ1-3; 9 bases align to TRBD1. The germline gives CDR1 MNHEY, CDR2 SVGAGI. The V gene end was trimmed by 6 bases and the J gene end by 2 bases; junction bases not matched to a gene: 2. CDR3 length equals 14 residues. The CDR3 is CASRRQGAGNTIYF. In nucleotides, the CDR3 is TGTGCCAGCAGACGACAGGGGGCTGGAAACACCATATATTTT.

In this sample, this clone turned up once. The gene calls are TRBV13 and TRBJ2-5; D may be TRBD1 (6 bases). The length of the CDR3 is 13 residues. Trimming pared 5 bases from V and 2 bases from J, leaving 9 bases between. The germline V gene encodes CDR1 PRHDT and CDR2 FYEKMQ (reference sequence). The CDR3 DNA reads as TGTGCCAGCAGCAAGGACAGACAAGAGACCCAGTACTTC. Translation gives CASSKDRQETQYF.

J is TRBJ1-3 and V is TRBV3-1 (or the pseudogene TRBV3-2); D is possibly TRBD1 (6 bases). The V and J ends lost 4 bases and 0 bases respectively, with 10 bases between them. Germline CDR1 reads LGHDT; CDR2 reads YNNKEL (reference sequence). The CDR3 loop spans 15 amino acids. CDR3 nucleotide sequence: TGTGCCAGCAGCCTTAGACAGGACTCTGGAAACACCATATATTTT. Translating gives CASSLRQDSGNTIYF.

The V call is TRBV2, the J call TRBJ2-1; D is perhaps TRBD2 (6 bases). Trimming removed 3 bases at V and 4 bases at J, with 10 bases between. Germline V gives CDR1 SNHLY, CDR2 FYNNEI. The CDR3 consists of 14 residues. CDR3 in amino acids: CASSERGAYNEQFF. The DNA for the CDR3 is TGTGCCAGCAGTGAGCGGGGTGCGTACAATGAGCAGTTCTTC.

This clone has a handful of counts. The chain couples TRBV4-2 to TRBJ1-5; D is ambiguous. The CDR3 spans 15 residues. V shed 0 bases and J shed 6 bases, with 12 bases lying between them. The germline gives CDR1 LGHNA, CDR2 YNFKEQ. CDR3 in amino acids: CASSQDPGSSQPQHF. The CDR3 DNA reads TGTGCCAGCAGCCAAGATCCGGGATCAAGTCAGCCCCAGCATTTT.

This chain links TRBV10-3 with TRBJ2-7; TRBD1 aligns across 9 bases. V shed 7 bases, J shed 5 bases, and the junction held 9 bases outside the gene matches. Germline V gene lookup returns CDR1 ENHRY and CDR2 SYGVKD. This CDR3 is 14 amino acids long. In DNA, the CDR3 is TGTGCCATCAATCCAAGACAGGGGGAGGACGAGCAGTACTTC. It translates to CAINPRQGEDEQYF.